This T cell receptor (beta chain) comes out of a study of brain T cells in children with intractable seizures. Study-level results: HCMV serostatus was not known, and viral specificity came from CDR3 similarity only. Pre-surgery blood may have been undersampled, hiding some clones.

The sequenced cases were selected for having the highest brain T cell transcript signatures. Patients received at least one anti-epileptic drug before surgery. Assay: immunoSEQ multiplex PCR; the TCRdb copy retains only in-frame clones and omits some. The data contain 88,000 or so clones, more than 75% of them singletons. CDR3 length: 16 amino acids. With 0 bases clipped from V and 0 bases from J, the junction kept 2 bases outside the gene matches. Looked up from germline, CDR1 is SGHKS and CDR2 is YYEKEE (reference sequence). Concerning this clone: Antigen unknown.

This sequence joins TRBV5-5 and TRBJ2-3; 9 positions match TRBD2. Sample: peripheral blood, taken at surgery. This clonotype was obtained from a girl aged 2-10 years with Rasmussen encephalitis and intractable seizures. CDR3 coding DNA: TGTGCCAGCAGCTTGGTAGCGGGGGCTAGCACAGATACGCAGTATTTT. This gives the protein CASSLVAGASTDTQYF.